Presented here are 29 T cell receptor beta chains from one specimen sequenced in a study of blood T cell repertoires in COVID-19. The assay was immunoSEQ multiplex PCR, and TCRdb's table has in-frame clones only and misses some. This table has 300,000 to 400,000 clones, around 90% appearing once. Material for sequencing was peripheral blood. These receptors originate from a man aged 25 to 40 with COVID-19, enrolled during active disease.

V usage is TRBV12-5 and J usage is TRBJ2-3, with TRBD2 matching 15 bases. The CDR3 totals 16 residues. V gave up 5 bases and J gave up 5 bases; unmatched junction bases: 5. Germline lookup yields CDR1 LGHNT and CDR2 FRNRAP. CDR3 sequence reads: CASGPGLAGGKDTQYF. CDR3 DNA: TGTGCTAGTGGTCCGGGACTAGCGGGAGGAAAAGATACGCAGTATTTT.

This clone was found a few times. The chain uses TRBV7-9 and TRBJ1-1; the match to TRBD1 covers 7 bases. In germline, CDR1 is SEHNR, CDR2 FQNEAQ (reference sequence). Germline trimming cut 5 bases from V and 9 bases from J; bases unmatched to any gene: 12. This CDR3 has 14 amino acids. Here the CDR3 DNA reads TGTGCCAGCAGCGACGGGACAGTCAGTTTAAAAGCTTTCTTT. Translating it yields CASSDGTVSLKAFF.

The genes are TRBV7-9 and TRBJ2-1; maybe TRBD2 (6 bases). Germline V lookup: CDR1 SEHNR, CDR2 FQNEAQ (reference sequence). The CDR3 has 12 residues. V lost 5 bases to trimming and J lost 14 bases, with 16 bases between them. In nucleotides, the CDR3 is TGTGCCAGCAGCCTAACCGAGGGAGGCAAGTTCTTC. It translates to CASSLTEGGKFF.

The chain combines TRBV7-9 with TRBJ2-5; D is perhaps TRBD1 (5 bases). CDR1 and CDR2 from the germline V gene are SEHNR and FQNEAQ (reference sequence). V was clipped by 5 bases and J by 0 bases, with 16 bases between them. The CDR3 loop spans 16 amino acids. CDR3: CASSPLTGSYQETQYF. DNA of the CDR3: TGTGCCAGCAGCCCCCTAACAGGCTCGTACCAAGAGACCCAGTACTTC.

The chain is built from TRBV4-3 and TRBJ1-1; 7 bases match TRBD1. Germline CDR1 and CDR2: LGHNA and YSLEER. The CDR3 length is 15 residues. With V trimmed by 4 bases and J by 2 bases, 7 bases remained unmatched. DNA for the CDR3: TGCGCCAGCAGCCCAGACAGGGTTGGAAACACTGAAGCTTTCTTT. Its translation: CASSPDRVGNTEAFF.

In the case of this clone: Other DNA sequences in this specimen translate into the identical CDR3. J is TRBJ1-3 and V is TRBV19; weak D call: TRBD1 (5 bases). Between the trimmed V and J ends, which lost 3 bases and 0 bases, there was a span of 6 bases. This CDR3 has 14 residues. Looked up from germline, CDR1 is LNHDA and CDR2 is SQIVND (reference sequence). The CDR3 loop reads CASSIGASGNTIYF. In DNA form, the CDR3 reads TGTGCCAGTAGTATTGGGGCCTCTGGAAACACCATATATTTT.

This clone was found a few times. CDR3 protein: CAWSKSRLGQGLNYGYTF. The CDR3 nucleotides are TGTGCCTGGAGTAAAAGTCGACTCGGACAGGGGCTTAACTATGGCTACACCTTC. The chain carries TRBV30 and TRBJ1-2; 9 bases match TRBD1. The junction had 14 bases not matched to a gene; V was cut back by 2 bases and J by 1 base. The CDR3 extends over 18 amino acids. The V gene's germline CDR1 is GTSNPN and CDR2 SVGIG (reference sequence).

The gene calls are TRBV19 and TRBJ1-1; 8 bases are shared with TRBD1. Germline loops: CDR1 LNHDA, CDR2 SQIVND (reference sequence). V lost 4 bases, J lost 10 bases, and 11 bases stayed unmatched. The CDR3 is 14 amino acids. The CDR3 coding sequence is TGTGCCAGTAGTACAGGACAGGGTTCGAAGGGAGCTTTCTTT. It is translated as CASSTGQGSKGAFF.

The chain joins TRBV2 to TRBJ1-4; D call uncertain. This CDR3 region has 13 residues. Looked up from germline, CDR1 is SNHLY and CDR2 is FYNNEI. V lost 7 bases to trimming and J lost 4 bases, with 10 bases between them. In nucleotides, the CDR3 is TGTGCCAGCACTATAGCCCTTAATGAAAAACTGTTTTTT. Amino acids: CASTIALNEKLFF. The entire variable domain, with the rest obtained from reference TRBV2 and TRBJ1-4, is as follows: EPEVTQTPSHQVTQMGQEVILRCVPISNHLYFYWYRQILGQKVEFLVSFYNNEISEKSEIFDDQFSVERPDGSNFTLKIRSTKLEDSAMYFCASTIALNEKLFFGSGTQLSVL.

Only a few counts were recorded for this clone. This chain joins TRBV30 and TRBJ1-3, with D tentatively TRBD1 (6 bases). V dropped 4 bases and J dropped 4 bases, with 14 bases sitting between them. Germline-derived CDR1 and CDR2 are GTSNPN and SVGIG (reference sequence). The CDR3 loop spans 14 amino acids. In DNA, the CDR3 is TGTGCCTGGAACCCGGGGGGGCTGGGAAACACCATATATTTT. Its translation: CAWNPGGLGNTIYF.

The chain has TRBV5-1 and TRBJ2-7, with 9 bases identical to TRBD2. This CDR3 has 15 residues. Trimming took 4 bases from V and 3 from J; bases not matched to a gene: 8. CDR1 and CDR2 (germline): SGHRS, YFSETQ. The CDR3 region has the DNA TGCGCCAGCAGCCCGGATAGCGGGAGCGGCTACGAGCAGTACTTC. It translates to CASSPDSGSGYEQYF.

The sample holds one count of this clone. The chain combines TRBV3-1 (or the pseudogene TRBV3-2) with TRBJ2-2; maybe TRBD2 (6 bases). CDR3 length: 17 amino acids. Germline V gene lookup returns CDR1 LGHDT and CDR2 YNNKEL (reference sequence). Trimming cost V 0 bases and J 3 bases, with 14 bases left between them. This chain's CDR3 is CASSQDGTVRYTGELFF. The CDR3 nucleotides read TGTGCCAGCAGCCAAGATGGGACTGTCAGGTACACCGGGGAGCTGTTTTTT.

The chain recombines TRBV6-4 with TRBJ1-6; TRBD1 matches 8 bases. The CDR3 contains 15 residues. Germline CDR1 reads MRHNA; CDR2 reads SNTAGT. J gave up 7 bases and V 3 bases, and 5 bases lay outside the gene matches. The CDR3 region is CASSERTGSNSPLHF. The CDR3 bases are TGTGCCAGCAGTGAGAGGACAGGGAGCAATTCACCCCTCCACTTT.

The rearrangement joins TRBV13 to TRBJ2-3; maybe TRBD2 (6 bases). Germline V gene lookup returns CDR1 PRHDT and CDR2 FYEKMQ (reference sequence). With 7 bases removed from V and 6 bases from J, the gap between germline ends came to 23 bases. The CDR3 has 16 residues. CDR3 protein: CASTRGNRNLRDTQYF. For the CDR3, the DNA is TGTGCCAGCACGCGGGGTAACCGTAACCTTAGGGATACGCAGTATTTT.

The rearrangement uses TRBV4-3 and TRBJ1-2, with 8 bases aligning to TRBD1. Germline V gene lookup returns CDR1 LGHNA and CDR2 YSLEER. The CDR3 is 16 residues long. Trimming cost V 0 bases and J 2 bases; bases outside gene matches: 5. The CDR3 loop is CASSQDDTGGNYGYTF. The CDR3 nucleotides read TGCGCCAGCAGCCAAGATGACACAGGGGGAAACTATGGCTACACCTTC.

This chain joins TRBV27 and TRBJ1-6; unclear D gene. CDR1 and CDR2 from the germline V gene are MNHEY and SMNVEV (reference sequence). V was clipped by 3 bases and J by 9 bases, with 12 bases between them. This CDR3 region has 14 residues. The CDR3 bases are TGTGCCAGCAGTTTTTCGGTAGGAGGTTCACCCCTCCACTTT. It specifies CASSFSVGGSPLHF.

V usage is TRBV6-1 and J usage is TRBJ1-1; 8 bases align to TRBD1. Trimming cost V 2 bases and J 1 base; bases outside gene matches: 3. This CDR3 comprises 15 residues. From germline, CDR1 is MNHNS and CDR2 SASEGT. CDR3 loop: CASSERTGRNTEAFF. DNA of the CDR3: TGTGCCAGCAGTGAAAGGACAGGGAGGAACACTGAAGCTTTCTTT.

This clone was recorded once. This sequence joins TRBV9 and TRBJ2-2, with 10 bases aligning to TRBD1. Trimming cost V 4 bases and J 4 bases; bases outside gene matches: 13. Looked up from germline, CDR1 is SGDLS and CDR2 is YYNGEE. The CDR3 runs 18 residues. The CDR3 loop reads CASSPDPWTGGGTGELFF. As DNA, the CDR3 is TGTGCCAGCAGCCCCGATCCCTGGACAGGGGGAGGCACCGGGGAGCTGTTTTTT.

The V and J genes are TRBV6-2 or TRBV6-3 and TRBJ2-2; D perhaps matches TRBD1 (6 bases). Trimming cost V 2 bases and J 1 base, with 11 bases left between them. Germline lookup yields CDR1 MNHEY and CDR2 SVGEGT. This CDR3 contains 16 residues. Written as DNA, the CDR3 is TGTGCCAGCAGTTACCTACAGGGATGGAACACCGGGGAGCTGTTTTTT. This sequence encodes CASSYLQGWNTGELFF.

The J gene is TRBJ1-2, the V gene TRBV27; 9 nucleotides line up with TRBD1. CDR3 length: 18 amino acids. The germline V gene has CDR1 MNHEY and CDR2 SMNVEV (reference sequence). Unmatched junction bases numbered 17, after V lost 3 bases and J lost 6 bases. DNA for the CDR3: TGTGCCAGCAGTTTGCCCCCGCAGGACAGGGGCTTCCGCCATGGCTACACCTTC. It codes for CASSLPPQDRGFRHGYTF.

This sequence joins TRBV7-9 and TRBJ2-3; a weak D match, TRBD1 (6 bases). CDR3 length: 14 amino acids. V dropped 7 bases and J dropped 0 bases, with 11 bases sitting between them. Per the germline V gene, CDR1 is SEHNR and CDR2 is FQNEAQ (reference sequence). The CDR3 reads CASNLDRSTDTQYF. The CDR3, as DNA: TGTGCCAGCAACTTGGACAGAAGCACAGATACGCAGTATTTT.

The chain recombines TRBV4-1 with TRBJ2-1; weak D call: TRBD2 (6 bases). Deletions cut 0 bases from V and 3 bases from J, with 12 bases between. Germline assignment: CDR1 MGHRA and CDR2 YSYEKL. The CDR3 sequence is 16 residues long. The CDR3 DNA is TGCGCCAGCAGCCAAGAGCCGGCGGGATACTACAATGAGCAGTTCTTC. This translates into CASSQEPAGYYNEQFF.

This clone was seen a single time. The CDR3 is CASSQGGTGIYEQYF. The CDR3 bases are TGCGCCAGCAGCCAAGGGGGGACAGGGATCTACGAGCAGTACTTC. The rearrangement joins TRBV4-1 to TRBJ2-7; 9 positions match TRBD1. CDR1 MGHRA and CDR2 YSYEKL come from the germline V gene. The CDR3 has 15 residues. The junction had 4 bases not matched to a gene; V was cut back by 1 base and J by 3 bases.

The rearrangement uses TRBV18 and TRBJ1-3; no definite D call. This CDR3 contains 15 residues. Germline CDR1 KGHSH, CDR2 LQKENI. Trimming cost V 1 base and J 3 bases, with 10 bases left between them. DNA for the CDR3: TGTGCCAGCTCACCACGAGTAGAGAGTGGAAACACCATATATTTT. As protein: CASSPRVESGNTIYF.

The chain employs TRBV28 and TRBJ1-5; D is uncertain. V was clipped by 7 bases and J by 1 base, with 8 bases between them. The germline CDR1 and CDR2 sequences are MDHEN and SYDVKM. This CDR3 is built from 13 residues. CDR3 bases: TGTGCCAGCATAGAGCACAGCAATCAGCCCCAGCATTTT. This gives the protein CASIEHSNQPQHF.

This chain uses TRBV7-8 with TRBJ1-2, with D possibly TRBD1 on 6 matching bases. The CDR3 consists of 13 residues. Germline CDR1 SGHVS, CDR2 FQNEAQ. Trimming took 5 bases from V and 4 from J, leaving 11 bases between them. The CDR3 loop reads CASSPDSSYGYTF. The CDR3 nucleotides read TGTGCCAGCAGCCCGGACAGTTCCTATGGCTACACCTTC. Filled out from reference TRBV7-8 and TRBJ1-2, the complete variable domain reads GAGVSQSPRYKVAKRGQDVALRCDPISGHVSLFWYQQALGQGPEFLTYFQNEAQLDKSGLPSDRFFAERPEGSVSTLKIQRTQQEDSAVYLCASSPDSSYGYTFGSGTRLTVV.

The rearrangement links TRBV6-5 to TRBJ2-7; 10 bases are shared with TRBD1. The germline gives CDR1 MNHEY, CDR2 SVGAGI. This CDR3 comprises 14 residues. J gave up 2 bases and V 6 bases, and 4 bases lay outside the gene matches. The CDR3 bases are TGTGCCAGCAGGTGGGACAGGGGAGCCTACGAGCAGTACTTC. Protein sequence: CASRWDRGAYEQYF.

In this sample, this clone turned up a few times. J is TRBJ1-5 and V is TRBV10-3, with no clear D. Germline assignment: CDR1 ENHRY and CDR2 SYGVKD. With 8 bases removed from V and 2 bases from J, the gap between germline ends came to 13 bases. The CDR3 contains 14 residues. The CDR3 nucleotides are TGTGCCATCGGGCCTGAGTCAGGCAATCAGCCCCAGCATTTT. Protein: CAIGPESGNQPQHF.

The V and J genes are TRBV28 and TRBJ1-3; D call uncertain. Trimming removed 10 bases from V and 11 bases from J, with 18 bases in between. CDR3 length equals 12 residues. Germline-derived CDR1 and CDR2 are MDHEN and SYDVKM. The CDR3 protein is CANGRKGGAIYF. The CDR3 DNA reads TGTGCCAATGGTAGGAAGGGAGGCGCCATATATTTT.